This T cell receptor beta chain emerged from a study of T cells in Graves' hyperthyroidism and ophthalmopathy (dated by TCRdb to 2018 to 2020). Regarding the research as a whole: TCR V-J signatures able to tell the groups apart were searched for in a discovery cohort of 95 or so patients, of whom 40 to 45 had Graves' ophthalmopathy and 57 had stable Graves' hyperthyroidism. Prospective prediction of ophthalmopathy was tested in an independent validation cohort consisting of fewer than 20 hyperthyroidism patients and about 17 patients who later progressed to ophthalmopathy. For training and testing, the roughly 100 patients in the discovery cohort were randomly divided in a 7:3 ratio. In addition, the study compared T-cell repertoires in thyroid tissue and in blood from roughly six Graves' hyperthyroidism patients. Following sampling, methimazole starting at 30 mg daily was given to hyperthyroidism patients, and high-dose intravenous methylprednisolone was given to ophthalmopathy patients. TCR Vbeta CDR3 sequencing of 135 peripheral blood samples (roughly 43 ophthalmopathy, about 75 hyperthyroidism and roughly 17 progressor patients) is reported in the paper.

The investigation overall reported the following: A model built on a 13 V-J signature distinguished ophthalmopathy from stable hyperthyroidism, reaching 87.88% sensitivity and about 81% specificity in cross-validation and 80%/75% in testing. Most expanded thyroid clonotypes (frequency above 0.001) were also detected in blood, suggesting blood repertoires may reflect thyroid immune responses. In validation, the model predicted progression to ophthalmopathy with 55% to 71% sensitivity and less than 80% specificity, a median of around 6.6 months before onset. No statistical method was used to fix the sample size in advance, and group allocation was not hidden from the investigators.

From its cysteine to its phenylalanine, the CDR3 spans 17 amino acids. Only the CDR3 portion is preserved as DNA: 51 bases, with reading frame beginning at the first base. From V the trimming removes 3 bases and from J it removes 2 bases, while the gene matches leave 9 bases of the junction unaccounted for. CDR1 and CDR2, looked up from the germline V gene, are ENHRY and SYGVKD. This clonotype occurred many times. Its antigen is still unknown. No clone much larger than this one lies a single base away; base qualities are absent. Patients with uncontrolled infections, other autoimmune diseases, pregnancy or lactation were excluded. Diagnoses were established on the basis of clinical symptoms, serum thyroxine and TRAb, thyroid ultrasound, and orbital computed tomography. Total RNA was extracted using Trizol reagent, and RNA quality was assessed on an Agilent 2100 Bioanalyzer. The TCR beta CDR3 regions were amplified from the RNA transcripts. The TCR CDR3 was subjected to a first round of RT-PCR using the HTBI primer set and the Qiagen OneStep RT-PCR kit. Libraries were constructed in a second round of multiplex PCR, after which size selection and purification were performed. Libraries were sequenced paired-end with 100 bp reads on an Illumina HiSeq2000. In the original analysis: Raw data were processed with SOAPnuke, discarding reads with adapters, uncalled bases, mean Phred below 15, or no exact constant-primer or identifier match. High-quality paired reads were merged using COPE v1.2.5, and each unique nucleotide sequence was defined as a clonotype. MiTCR v1.1 was used to align the clonotypes against IMGT TRBV, TRBD and TRBJ reference segments. Analysis was restricted to V-J combinations with a frequency above 0.0001, which covered 98% to 99.2% of repertoires. A TCS score was defined as the ratio between F50 (clonal expansion) and ExV (chaos), using BLOSUM62-based TCRdist between CDR3 peptides within each V-J. Welch's t-statistics and random forest reduced 500 to 550 V-J features to 13, which were used in a naive Bayes classifier (R e1071). The Morisita-Horn index was used to measure how similar the thyroid and blood repertoires were. TCRdb cleaned the public reads at Q25 with fastp, built clones with MiXCR and kept in-frame beta chains. CDR3 protein sequences are deduplicated, and each keeps its most common genes and DNA. TCRdb, rather than the study authors, made the V and J calls. The sample includes fewer than 650,000 distinct CDR3 sequences, with approximately 49% observed a single time. The ten top clones hold about two fifths of the sample.

Sequencing was performed on peripheral blood or thyroid tissue (not recorded which). The receptor was derived from an adult woman with Graves' disease, either hyperthyroidism or ophthalmopathy (not recorded which). The chain is assembled from TRBV10-3 and TRBJ2-3, with 9 bases aligning to TRBD1. This receptor carries the CDR3 CAISEPNRGRVTDTQYF. The sequence in DNA is TGTGCCATCAGTGAACCGAACAGGGGGCGCGTCACAGATACGCAGTATTTT.